These 15 T cell receptor beta chains were sequenced from one sample in a study of blood T cell repertoires in COVID-19. Profiling relied on immunoSEQ multiplex PCR, and the TCRdb table lists in-frame clones only, not all of them. There are 98,000 or so clones in the sample; roughly nine tenths occur only once, and approximately 5.5% lies in the top ten. Input material: peripheral blood. These receptors originate from a human donor in a cohort sampled during active COVID-19.

This sequence joins TRBV6-5 and TRBJ2-1; 9 bases fit TRBD2. This CDR3 comprises 13 residues. V gave up 6 bases and J gave up 5 bases; unmatched junction bases: 2. CDR1 and CDR2 (germline): MNHEY, SVGAGI. DNA for the CDR3: TGTGCCAGCAGGACTAGCGGCAACAATGAGCAGTTCTTC. It encodes CASRTSGNNEQFF.

The chain has TRBV6-5 and TRBJ2-7, with a tentative D call TRBD2 (7 bases). This CDR3 is built from 15 residues. Trimming stripped 0 bases from V and 4 bases from J, with 13 bases between. CDR1 and CDR2 (germline): MNHEY, SVGAGI. CDR3 nucleotide sequence: TGTGCCAGCAGTTACTCATGGGGGGGCCTGTACGAGCAGTACTTC. Its translation: CASSYSWGGLYEQYF.

The genes are TRBV18 and TRBJ2-5; tentatively, D is TRBD2 (5 bases). Germline V lookup: CDR1 KGHSH, CDR2 LQKENI. The CDR3 covers 16 residues. The ends were cut back, 3 bases at V and 4 bases at J, with 18 bases in the middle. The CDR3 protein is CASSPDEGLQGETQYF. The CDR3 nucleotides read TGTGCCAGCTCACCCGACGAAGGACTTCAAGGAGAGACCCAGTACTTC.

This chain uses TRBV9 with TRBJ2-3, with no clear D. Germline V lookup: CDR1 SGDLS, CDR2 YYNGEE. The V and J ends lost 2 bases and 7 bases respectively, with 8 bases between them. The CDR3 length is 12 residues. This chain's CDR3 is CASSVSANTQYF. CDR3 coding DNA: TGTGCCAGCAGCGTGAGCGCGAATACGCAGTATTTT.

This chain connects TRBV7-2 to TRBJ1-2; 10 bases match TRBD1. With 5 bases clipped from V and 0 bases from J, the junction kept 6 bases outside the gene matches. CDR1 and CDR2 from the germline V gene are SGHTA and FQGNSA. The CDR3 runs to 16 residues. In DNA form, the CDR3 reads TGTGCCAGCAGCCCTCTAGGGACAGGGGCTAACTATGGCTACACCTTC. Protein: CASSPLGTGANYGYTF.

The chain links TRBV27 to TRBJ1-4; possibly TRBD1 for D (5 bases). Per the germline V gene, CDR1 is MNHEY and CDR2 is SMNVEV (reference sequence). The CDR3 length is 16 residues. The V and J ends lost 2 bases and 0 bases respectively, with 10 bases between them. CDR3 region: CASSLRGFATNEKLFF. DNA for the CDR3: TGTGCCAGCAGTTTAAGGGGTTTTGCAACTAATGAAAAACTGTTTTTT.

The V gene is TRBV10-2, the J gene TRBJ2-7, with a tentative D call TRBD2 (5 bases). Germline CDR1 is WSHSY and CDR2 is SAAADI. Trimming cost V 3 bases and J 3 bases, with 12 bases left between them. This CDR3 is 14 amino acids long. CDR3 loop: CASSEGRVGYEQYF. The CDR3 DNA follows: TGCGCCAGCAGTGAAGGGCGGGTCGGCTACGAGCAGTACTTC.

The CDR3 DNA follows: TGTGCCAGCAGAGTTCAGGGCTCTGAAGCTTTCTTT. Protein product: CASRVQGSEAFF. The V call is TRBV2, the J call TRBJ1-1; perhaps TRBD1 as D (5 bases). CDR3 length: 12 residues. Germline assignment: CDR1 SNHLY and CDR2 FYNNEI. Trimming stripped 6 bases from V and 6 bases from J, with 11 bases between.

Comment on this clone: A much larger clonotype is one base distant, so this may be a read error. This sample also contains other DNA sequences that code for the same CDR3. The chain links TRBV27 to TRBJ2-7; 13 bases line up with TRBD2. Germline assignment: CDR1 MNHEY and CDR2 SMNVEV (reference sequence). The ends lost 5 bases at V and 4 bases at J; junction bases unmatched: 2. The CDR3 runs 14 residues. This chain's CDR3 is CASSRTSGSYEQYF. The CDR3 bases are TGTGCCAGCAGTCGGACTAGCGGGAGTTACGAGCAGTACTTC.

The gene calls are TRBV19 and TRBJ2-7; perhaps TRBD1 as D (6 bases). The germline V and J ends were trimmed by 5 bases and 2 bases, with 16 bases remaining between them. The CDR3 covers 15 residues. The V gene's germline CDR1 is LNHDA and CDR2 SQIVND (reference sequence). The CDR3 DNA sequence: TGTGCCAGTAGTGTGTCAGCAGGGGTCCCCTACGAGCAGTACTTC. Protein sequence: CASSVSAGVPYEQYF.

The V call is TRBV11-2, the J call TRBJ2-3, with a weak D call TRBD1 (5 bases). Germline V lookup: CDR1 SGHAT, CDR2 FQNNGV. The CDR3 loop spans 12 amino acids. Trimming took off 3 bases at V and 6 bases at J, with 7 bases between the two ends. The CDR3 region is CASSLTADTQYF. CDR3 in DNA: TGTGCCAGCAGCTTGACAGCTGATACGCAGTATTTT.

This chain uses TRBV28 with TRBJ1-1; 9 bases fit TRBD1. Trimming took 6 bases from V and 3 from J; bases not matched to a gene: 8. CDR3 length: 15 residues. Germline V gene sequence: CDR1 MDHEN, CDR2 SYDVKM. This chain's CDR3 is CASRNPGQGYTEAFF. In DNA, the CDR3 is TGTGCCAGCAGAAATCCGGGACAGGGCTACACTGAAGCTTTCTTT.

This clone was counted a single time. V is TRBV6-5 and J is TRBJ1-1; D is uncertain. Germline-derived CDR1 and CDR2 are MNHEY and SVGAGI. V lost 2 bases and J lost 5, with 9 bases in between. The CDR3 runs to 13 residues. The CDR3 region is CASSYTPGTEAFF. CDR3 coding DNA: TGTGCCAGCAGTTACACTCCCGGGACTGAAGCTTTCTTT.

This chain connects TRBV15 to TRBJ1-1; 9 nucleotides agree with TRBD1. This CDR3 region has 14 residues. CDR1 LNHNV and CDR2 YYDKDF come from the germline V gene (reference sequence). The V and J ends lost 5 bases and 4 bases, in that order; junction bases with no gene match: 5. This CDR3 is CATSGQGFITEAFF. CDR3 sequence (DNA): TGTGCCACCAGCGGACAGGGGTTTATCACTGAAGCTTTCTTT.

The chain links TRBV12-3 or TRBV12-4 to TRBJ1-2; TRBD1 agrees at 7 bases. V was clipped by 4 bases and J by 9 bases; unmatched bases: 5. CDR3 length: 12 residues. This CDR3 is CASSSGTESYTF. CDR3 bases: TGTGCCAGCAGTTCCGGGACAGAGAGCTACACCTTC.